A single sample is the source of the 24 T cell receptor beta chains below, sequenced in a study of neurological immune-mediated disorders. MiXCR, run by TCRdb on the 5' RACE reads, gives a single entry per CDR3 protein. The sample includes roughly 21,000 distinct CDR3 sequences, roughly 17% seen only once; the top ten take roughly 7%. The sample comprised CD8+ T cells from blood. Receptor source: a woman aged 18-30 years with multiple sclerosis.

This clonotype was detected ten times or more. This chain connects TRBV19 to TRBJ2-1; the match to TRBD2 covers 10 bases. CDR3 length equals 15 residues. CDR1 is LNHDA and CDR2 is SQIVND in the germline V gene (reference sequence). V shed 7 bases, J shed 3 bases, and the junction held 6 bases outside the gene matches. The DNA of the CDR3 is TGTGCCAGTAAGACCCTAGCGGGAGACTACAATGAGCAGTTCTTC. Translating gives CASKTLAGDYNEQFF.

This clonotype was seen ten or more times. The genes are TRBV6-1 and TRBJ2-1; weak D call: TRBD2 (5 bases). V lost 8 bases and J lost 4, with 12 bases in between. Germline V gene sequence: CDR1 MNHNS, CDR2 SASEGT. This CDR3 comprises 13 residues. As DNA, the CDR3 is TGTGCCAGCGAGCAAGCGGAATACAATGAGCAGTTCTTC. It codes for CASEQAEYNEQFF.

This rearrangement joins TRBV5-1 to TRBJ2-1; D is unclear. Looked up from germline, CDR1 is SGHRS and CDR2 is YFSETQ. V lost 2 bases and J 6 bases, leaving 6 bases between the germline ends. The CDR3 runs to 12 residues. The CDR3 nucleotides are TGCGCCAGCAGCTTAGTATCCAATGAGCAGTTCTTC. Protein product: CASSLVSNEQFF.

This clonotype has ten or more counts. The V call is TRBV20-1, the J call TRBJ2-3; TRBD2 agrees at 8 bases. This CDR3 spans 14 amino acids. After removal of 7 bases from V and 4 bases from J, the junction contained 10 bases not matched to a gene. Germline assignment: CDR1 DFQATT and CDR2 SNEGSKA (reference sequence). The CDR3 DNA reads TGCAGTGTCACTACCGGGACTAGGTCAGATACGCAGTATTTT. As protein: CSVTTGTRSDTQYF.

The CDR3 bases are TGCAGTGCTAGAGAGCCCTTTACAGTCTATCGGAACAATGAGCAGTTCTTC. It specifies CSAREPFTVYRNNEQFF. J is TRBJ2-1 and V is TRBV20-1; no clear D. V shed 0 bases and J shed 5 bases, with 20 bases lying between them. This CDR3 region has 17 residues. Germline CDR1 and CDR2: DFQATT and SNEGSKA (reference sequence).

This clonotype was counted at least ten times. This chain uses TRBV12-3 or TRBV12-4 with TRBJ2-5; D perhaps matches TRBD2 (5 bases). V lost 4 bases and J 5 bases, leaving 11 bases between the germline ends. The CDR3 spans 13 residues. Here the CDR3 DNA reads TGTGCCAGCAGTTCCTCTTCGGGGGAGACCCAGTACTTC. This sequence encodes CASSSSSGETQYF.

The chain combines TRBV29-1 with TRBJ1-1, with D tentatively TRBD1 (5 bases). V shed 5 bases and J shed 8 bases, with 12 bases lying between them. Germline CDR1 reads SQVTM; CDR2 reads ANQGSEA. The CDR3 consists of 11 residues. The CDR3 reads CSVLGATEAFF. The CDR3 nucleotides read TGCAGCGTTCTTGGGGCCACCGAAGCTTTCTTT.

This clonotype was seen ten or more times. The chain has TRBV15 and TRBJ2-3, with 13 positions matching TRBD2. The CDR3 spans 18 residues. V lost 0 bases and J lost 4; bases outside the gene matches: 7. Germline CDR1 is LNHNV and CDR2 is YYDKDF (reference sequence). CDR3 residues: CATSRDGRLAGGPDTQYF. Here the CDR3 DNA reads TGTGCCACCAGCAGAGATGGACGACTAGCGGGGGGACCAGATACGCAGTATTTT.

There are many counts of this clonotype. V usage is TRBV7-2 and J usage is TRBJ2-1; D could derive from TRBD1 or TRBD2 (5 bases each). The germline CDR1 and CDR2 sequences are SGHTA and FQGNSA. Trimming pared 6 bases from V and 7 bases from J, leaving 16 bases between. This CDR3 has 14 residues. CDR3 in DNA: TGTGCCAGCAGACATACCGGGGCGCGTAATGAGCAGTTCTTC. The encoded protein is CASRHTGARNEQFF.

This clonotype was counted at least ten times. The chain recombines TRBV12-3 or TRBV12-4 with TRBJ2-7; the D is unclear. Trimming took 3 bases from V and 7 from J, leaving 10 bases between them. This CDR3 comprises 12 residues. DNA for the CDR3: TGTGCCAGCAGTTTTTCCCGTGGTGAGCAGTACTTC. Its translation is CASSFSRGEQYF.

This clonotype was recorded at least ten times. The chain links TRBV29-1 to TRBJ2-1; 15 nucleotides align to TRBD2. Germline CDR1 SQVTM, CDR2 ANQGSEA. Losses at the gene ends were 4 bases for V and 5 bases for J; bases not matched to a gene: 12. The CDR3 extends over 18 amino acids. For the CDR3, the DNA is TGCAGCGTTGCCGGGACTAGCGGGAGGATCTCGGTGAACAATGAGCAGTTCTTC. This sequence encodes CSVAGTSGRISVNNEQFF.

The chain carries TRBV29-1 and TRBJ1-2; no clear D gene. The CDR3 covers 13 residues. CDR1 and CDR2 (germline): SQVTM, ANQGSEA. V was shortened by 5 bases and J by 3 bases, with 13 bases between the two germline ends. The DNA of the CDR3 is TGCAGCGTTTCCACGGGGATCGACTATGGCTACACCTTC. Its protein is CSVSTGIDYGYTF.

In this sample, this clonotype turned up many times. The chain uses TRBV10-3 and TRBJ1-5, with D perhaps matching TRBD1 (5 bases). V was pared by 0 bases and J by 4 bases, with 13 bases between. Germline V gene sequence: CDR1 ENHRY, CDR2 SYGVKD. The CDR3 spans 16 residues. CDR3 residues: CAISESRLGDNQPQHF. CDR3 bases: TGTGCCATCAGTGAGTCGCGCTTGGGGGATAATCAGCCCCAGCATTTT.

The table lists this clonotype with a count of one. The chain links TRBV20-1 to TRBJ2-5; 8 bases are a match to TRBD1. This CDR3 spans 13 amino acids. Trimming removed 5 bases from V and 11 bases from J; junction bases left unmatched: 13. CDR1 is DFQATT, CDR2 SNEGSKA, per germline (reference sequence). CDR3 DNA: TGCAGTGCTGAGGACAGGGCTGGCAGTGAGCAGTACTTC. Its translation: CSAEDRAGSEQYF.

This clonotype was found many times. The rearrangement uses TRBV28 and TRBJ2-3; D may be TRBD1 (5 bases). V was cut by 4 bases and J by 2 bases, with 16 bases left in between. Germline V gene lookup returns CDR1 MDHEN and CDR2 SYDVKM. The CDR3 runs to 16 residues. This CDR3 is CASSSVYRTHTDTQYF. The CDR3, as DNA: TGTGCCAGCAGTTCCGTCTACAGGACCCACACAGATACGCAGTATTTT.

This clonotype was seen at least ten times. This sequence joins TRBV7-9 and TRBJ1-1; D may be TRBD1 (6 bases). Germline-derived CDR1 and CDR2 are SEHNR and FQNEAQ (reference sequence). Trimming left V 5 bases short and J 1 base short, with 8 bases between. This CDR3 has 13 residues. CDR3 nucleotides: TGTGCCAGCAGCCAGGGACAGAACACTGAAGCTTTCTTT. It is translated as CASSQGQNTEAFF.

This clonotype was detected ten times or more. The CDR3 is CASSYSRQGYGYTF. DNA for the CDR3: TGTGCCAGCAGTTACTCGAGACAGGGCTATGGCTACACCTTC. V usage is TRBV6-5 and J usage is TRBJ1-2; 7 bases are a match to TRBD1. The V and J ends lost 0 bases and 4 bases, in that order; junction bases with no gene match: 2. Looked up from germline, CDR1 is MNHEY and CDR2 is SVGAGI. CDR3 size: 14 residues.

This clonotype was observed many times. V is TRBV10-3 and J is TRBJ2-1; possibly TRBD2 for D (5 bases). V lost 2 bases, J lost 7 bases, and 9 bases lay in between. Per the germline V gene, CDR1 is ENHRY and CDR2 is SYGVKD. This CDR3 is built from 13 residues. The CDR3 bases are TGTGCCATCAGTGAGGCTAGCAGAAATGAGCAGTTCTTC. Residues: CAISEASRNEQFF.

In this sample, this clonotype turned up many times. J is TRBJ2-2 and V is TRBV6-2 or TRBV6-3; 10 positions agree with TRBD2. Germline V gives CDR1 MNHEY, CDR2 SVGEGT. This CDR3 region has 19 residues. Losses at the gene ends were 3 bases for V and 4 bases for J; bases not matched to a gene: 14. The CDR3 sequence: CASSYPPSGSTAGTGELFF. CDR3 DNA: TGTGCCAGCAGTTATCCCCCTAGCGGGAGCACAGCGGGCACCGGGGAGCTGTTTTTT.

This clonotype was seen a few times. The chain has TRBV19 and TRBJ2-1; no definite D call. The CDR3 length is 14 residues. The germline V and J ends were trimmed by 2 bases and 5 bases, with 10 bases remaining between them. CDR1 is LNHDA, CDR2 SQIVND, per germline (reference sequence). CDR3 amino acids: CASSISDPHNEQFF. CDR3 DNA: TGTGCCAGTAGTATATCGGACCCTCACAATGAGCAGTTCTTC.

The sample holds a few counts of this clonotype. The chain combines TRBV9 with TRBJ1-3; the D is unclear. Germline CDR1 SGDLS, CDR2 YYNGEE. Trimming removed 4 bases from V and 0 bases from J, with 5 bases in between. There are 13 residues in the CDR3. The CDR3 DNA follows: TGTGCCAGCAGCCGGGCCTCTGGAAACACCATATATTTT. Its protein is CASSRASGNTIYF. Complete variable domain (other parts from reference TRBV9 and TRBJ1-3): DSGVTQTPKHLITATGQRVTLRCSPRSGDLSVYWYQQSLDQGLQFLIQYYNGEERAKGNILERFSAQQFPDLHSELNLSSLELGDSALYFCASSRASGNTIYFGEGSWLTVV.

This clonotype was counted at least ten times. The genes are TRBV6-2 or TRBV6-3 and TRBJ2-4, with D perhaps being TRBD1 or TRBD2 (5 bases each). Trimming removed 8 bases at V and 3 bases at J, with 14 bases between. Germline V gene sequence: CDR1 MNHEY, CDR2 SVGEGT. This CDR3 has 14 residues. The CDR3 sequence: CASSRDVGKNIQYF. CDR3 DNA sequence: TGTGCCAGCTCTCGGGACGTTGGCAAAAACATTCAGTACTTC.

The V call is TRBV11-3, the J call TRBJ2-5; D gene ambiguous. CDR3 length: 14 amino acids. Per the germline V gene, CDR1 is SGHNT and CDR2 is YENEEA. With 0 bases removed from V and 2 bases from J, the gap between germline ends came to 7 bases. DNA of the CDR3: TGTGCCAGCAGCTTAGATTACGGGCAAGAGACCCAGTACTTC. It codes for CASSLDYGQETQYF.

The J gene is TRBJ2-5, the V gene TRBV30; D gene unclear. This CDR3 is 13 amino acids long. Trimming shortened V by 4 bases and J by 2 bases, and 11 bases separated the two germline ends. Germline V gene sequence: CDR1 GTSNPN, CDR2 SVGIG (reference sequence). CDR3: CAWTRTSQETQYF. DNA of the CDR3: TGTGCCTGGACGCGCACCTCTCAAGAGACCCAGTACTTC.